These 30 T cell receptor beta chains came from one sample sequenced in a study of blood T cell repertoires in COVID-19. Sequencing was performed with immunoSEQ multiplex PCR; in TCRdb, only in-frame clones are kept and a portion is missing. This repertoire shows about 140,000 clones, approximately 80% found once; its top ten account for 1.5% to 2%. The sequencing sample was made of peripheral blood. These receptors were taken from a human donor in a cohort sampled during active COVID-19.

V usage is TRBV3-1 (or the pseudogene TRBV3-2) and J usage is TRBJ2-1, with 9 bases that match TRBD2. The CDR3 sequence is 17 residues long. Trimming cost V 3 bases and J 6 bases; bases outside gene matches: 12. Germline CDR1 reads LGHDT; CDR2 reads YNNKEL (reference sequence). This CDR3 reads CASSQGALAGPLNEQFF. The DNA of the CDR3 is TGTGCCAGCAGCCAGGGCGCCCTAGCGGGACCTCTCAATGAGCAGTTCTTC.

The sample holds one count of this clone. The chain combines TRBV5-1 with TRBJ2-5; D may be TRBD1 (6 bases). CDR1 and CDR2 from the germline V gene are SGHRS and YFSETQ. With 3 bases removed from V and 2 bases from J, the gap between germline ends came to 8 bases. This CDR3 is 13 amino acids long. CDR3 amino acids: CASSYGQQETQYF. The CDR3 DNA is TGCGCCAGCAGCTACGGACAGCAAGAGACCCAGTACTTC.

This rearrangement joins TRBV7-8 to TRBJ2-4; D is possibly TRBD1 (6 bases). From germline, CDR1 is SGHVS and CDR2 FQNEAQ. The CDR3 has 15 residues. Trimming took off 6 bases at V and 8 bases at J, with 20 bases between the two ends. The CDR3 sequence is CASRKSGHSSDIQYF. The CDR3 nucleotides read TGTGCCAGCAGGAAATCGGGACACTCGTCGGACATTCAGTACTTC.

The chain is built from TRBV9 and TRBJ2-2; D uncertain. This CDR3 region has 15 residues. Germline V gives CDR1 SGDLS, CDR2 YYNGEE. V lost 4 bases and J lost 4, with 14 bases in between. The CDR3 DNA sequence: TGTGCCAGCAGCTCCCAGATAGCTGTCACCGGGGAGCTGTTTTTT. It specifies CASSSQIAVTGELFF.

The chain has TRBV19 and TRBJ1-2, with 9 positions matching TRBD1. Germline CDR1 is LNHDA and CDR2 is SQIVND (reference sequence). The CDR3 spans 15 residues. With 5 bases clipped from V and 5 bases from J, the junction kept 9 bases outside the gene matches. CDR3 loop: CASSPRADRGYGYTF. CDR3 bases: TGTGCCAGTAGTCCCCGGGCGGACAGGGGATATGGCTACACCTTC.

This clone was recorded a few times. V usage is TRBV3-1 (or the pseudogene TRBV3-2) and J usage is TRBJ1-4; D possibly corresponds to TRBD1 (5 bases). This CDR3 is 12 amino acids long. V was trimmed by 11 bases and J by 7 bases, leaving 14 bases between them. Looked up from germline, CDR1 is LGHDT and CDR2 is YNNKEL (reference sequence). CDR3 sequence reads: CACAGGSEKLFF. The DNA of the CDR3 is TGTGCCTGCGCGGGGGGGTCTGAAAAACTGTTTTTT.

This CDR3 reads CAISPGQEVSPLHF. The CDR3 DNA follows: TGTGCCATCAGCCCTGGACAGGAGGTCTCACCCCTCCACTTT. This sequence joins TRBV10-3 and TRBJ1-6; 7 bases are a match to TRBD1. This CDR3 is 14 amino acids long. Germline CDR1 ENHRY, CDR2 SYGVKD. J gave up 10 bases and V 6 bases, and 9 bases lay outside the gene matches.

About this clone itself: Germline and junction disagree at one end, which may indicate a read error. The chain links TRBV5-8 to TRBJ2-7; possible D gene TRBD1, 6 bases. Germline loops: CDR1 SGHTS, CDR2 YDEGEE. This CDR3 has 12 residues. The CDR3 is CASSSTARDRHF. The CDR3 nucleotides are TGTGCCAGCAGCTCCACGGCAAGAGACAGGCACTTC.

The V call is TRBV18, the J call TRBJ1-6; 9 bases agree with TRBD1. Germline CDR1 and CDR2: KGHSH and LQKENI. V dropped 4 bases and J dropped 9; count of bases not matched to a gene: 4. The CDR3 sequence is 14 residues long. CDR3 sequence (DNA): TGTGCCAGCTCACAAGACAGGGGGTTTTCACCCCTCCACTTT. This gives the protein CASSQDRGFSPLHF.

The chain joins TRBV7-3 to TRBJ2-6; D is possibly TRBD1 (7 bases). CDR3 size: 15 residues. Trimming took off 8 bases at V and 13 bases at J, with 24 bases between the two ends. Germline V gene sequence: CDR1 SGHTA, CDR2 FQGTGA. CDR3 sequence (DNA): TGTGCCAGCGGGACTGTGGCGACAGGGCGGATGGTCCTGACTTTC. Protein product: CASGTVATGRMVLTF.

This chain joins TRBV5-8 and TRBJ1-6; D gene ambiguous. Trimming took off 2 bases at V and 7 bases at J, with 10 bases between the two ends. This CDR3 contains 14 residues. CDR1 SGHTS and CDR2 YDEGEE come from the germline V gene. The CDR3 region is CASSLGGPNSPLHF. The DNA of the CDR3 is TGTGCCAGCAGCTTAGGAGGTCCGAATTCACCCCTCCACTTT.

The chain uses TRBV5-1 and TRBJ2-3; D is undetermined. Germline V gene lookup returns CDR1 SGHRS and CDR2 YFSETQ. The CDR3 consists of 13 residues. V lost 0 bases and J lost 2, with 4 bases in between. The CDR3 nucleotides read TGCGCCAGCAGCTTGGAACTCACAGATACGCAGTATTTT. Encoded protein: CASSLELTDTQYF.

V is TRBV7-2 and J is TRBJ1-1; 8 nucleotides match TRBD1. This CDR3 comprises 13 residues. The germline CDR1 and CDR2 sequences are SGHTA and FQGNSA. V dropped 5 bases and J dropped 3; count of bases not matched to a gene: 2. The CDR3 DNA reads as TGTGCCAGCAGCCAGACAGGGGACACTGAAGCTTTCTTT. It specifies CASSQTGDTEAFF.

The V and J genes are TRBV15 and TRBJ2-7; D remains unclear. This CDR3 has 13 amino acids. Germline V gene lookup returns CDR1 LNHNV and CDR2 YYDKDF (reference sequence). Trimming cost V 0 bases and J 4 bases, with 7 bases left between them. This CDR3 reads CATSRDRLYEQYF. CDR3 bases: TGTGCCACCAGCAGAGATCGGTTGTACGAGCAGTACTTC.

The rearrangement joins TRBV3-1 (or the pseudogene TRBV3-2) to TRBJ2-1, with TRBD2 identical over 12 bases. CDR3 length: 14 residues. Unmatched junction bases numbered 2, after V lost 4 bases and J lost 7 bases. Germline lookup yields CDR1 LGHDT and CDR2 YNNKEL (reference sequence). The CDR3 nucleotides are TGTGCCAGCAGCCGCGGACTAGCGGGAAATGAGCAGTTCTTC. Its protein product is CASSRGLAGNEQFF.

The sample holds a few counts of this clone. V usage is TRBV7-9 and J usage is TRBJ2-7, with TRBD1 matching 8 bases. This CDR3 spans 16 amino acids. Germline V gene sequence: CDR1 SEHNR, CDR2 FQNEAQ (reference sequence). Losses at the gene ends were 5 bases for V and 2 bases for J; bases not matched to a gene: 11. The CDR3 sequence is CASSPAGTTGAYEQYF. In nucleotides, the CDR3 is TGTGCCAGCAGCCCTGCGGGAACGACAGGGGCCTACGAGCAGTACTTC.

The rearrangement joins TRBV3-1 (or the pseudogene TRBV3-2) to TRBJ2-5, with 12 bases lining up with TRBD2. This CDR3 has 16 residues. Germline trimming cut 1 base from V and 5 bases from J; bases unmatched to any gene: 5. The germline V gene encodes CDR1 LGHDT and CDR2 YNNKEL (reference sequence). CDR3 in amino acids: CASSQGLAGGRETQYF. In DNA form, the CDR3 reads TGTGCCAGCAGCCAAGGGCTAGCGGGAGGGAGGGAGACCCAGTACTTC.

The chain is built from TRBV6-2 or TRBV6-3 and TRBJ1-1; D is undetermined. The germline V gene encodes CDR1 MNHEY and CDR2 SVGEGT. Trimming took 0 bases from V and 1 from J, leaving 3 bases between them. The CDR3 contains 13 residues. CDR3 in amino acids: CASSYSRNTEAFF. The DNA for the CDR3 is TGTGCCAGCAGTTACTCCAGGAACACTGAAGCTTTCTTT.

This chain connects TRBV4-2 to TRBJ2-2, with D perhaps TRBD1 (6 bases). Germline CDR1 is LGHNA and CDR2 is YNFKEQ. V was pared by 0 bases and J by 5 bases, with 19 bases between. CDR3 length: 18 residues. The CDR3 DNA reads TGTGCCAGCAGCCAAGATCGGGCCACAGGGCGGGCGACCGGGGAGCTGTTTTTT. It specifies CASSQDRATGRATGELFF.

This sequence joins TRBV5-5 and TRBJ2-2, with 7 bases lining up with TRBD1. CDR3 size: 16 residues. Germline loops: CDR1 SGHKS, CDR2 YYEKEE (reference sequence). J lost 4 bases, V lost 4 bases, and 10 bases had no gene match. Here the CDR3 DNA reads TGTGCCAGCAGCCCCCGGACAGGTAGGAGCACCGGGGAGCTGTTTTTT. This codes for CASSPRTGRSTGELFF. The complete variable domain, with remaining parts taken from reference TRBV5-5 and TRBJ2-2, reads DAGVTQSPTHLIKTRGQQVTLRCSPISGHKSVSWYQQVLGQGPQFIFQYYEKEERGRGNFPDRFSARQFPNYSSELNVNALLLGDSALYLCASSPRTGRSTGELFFGEGSRLTVL.

The rearrangement uses TRBV4-1 and TRBJ2-7; possible D gene TRBD2, 6 bases. Trimming took off 2 bases at V and 6 bases at J, with 23 bases between the two ends. Per germline, CDR1 MGHRA and CDR2 YSYEKL. There are 17 residues in the CDR3. The CDR3, as DNA: TGCGCCAGCAGCCAAATTCCGGGACTCCGGTGGGGAGGCGAGCAGTACTTC. This translates into CASSQIPGLRWGGEQYF.

The chain combines TRBV4-1 with TRBJ2-1; 12 bases fit TRBD2. V was clipped by 2 bases and J by 4 bases; unmatched bases: 6. The CDR3 length is 17 residues. Germline values: CDR1 MGHRA, CDR2 YSYEKL. DNA for the CDR3: TGCGCCAGCAGCCAACTACGACTAGCGGGAGTATACAATGAGCAGTTCTTC. Protein sequence: CASSQLRLAGVYNEQFF.

The CDR3 DNA reads as TGTGCCAGCAGTGGGGCCCTGACGCGAAAACTGTTTTTT. Translated, it gives CASSGALTRKLFF. The rearrangement uses TRBV25-1 and TRBJ1-4; no reliable D call. V was trimmed by 4 bases and J by 10 bases, leaving 13 bases between them. Per germline, CDR1 MGHDK and CDR2 SYGVNS. The CDR3 length is 13 residues. The entire variable domain, with the rest obtained from reference TRBV25-1 and TRBJ1-4, is as follows: EADIYQTPRYLVIGTGKKITLECSQTMGHDKMYWYQQDPGMELHLIHYSYGVNSTEKGDLSSESTVSRIRTEHFPLTLESARPSHTSQYLCASSGALTRKLFFGSGTQLSVL.

A single count supports this clone. The chain couples TRBV9 to TRBJ2-1; a possible D gene is TRBD1 (6 bases). The germline CDR1 and CDR2 sequences are SGDLS and YYNGEE. The CDR3 is 15 amino acids. V lost 4 bases and J 3 bases, leaving 14 bases between the germline ends. The CDR3 DNA reads TGTGCCAGCAGCACAGGTAGAGGGGGCTACAATGAGCAGTTCTTC. Translation gives CASSTGRGGYNEQFF.

J is TRBJ2-5 and V is TRBV6-5; 7 bases are a match to TRBD1. Germline CDR1 and CDR2: MNHEY and SVGAGI. The J segment lost 5 bases and the V segment lost 0 bases, leaving 9 bases of the junction unmatched. The CDR3 has 16 residues. CDR3 in amino acids: CASSYSSSTGSETQYF. The CDR3 bases are TGTGCCAGCAGTTACTCTAGTTCGACAGGGTCGGAGACCCAGTACTTC.

The CDR3: CASSLAGGLEEKLFF. The DNA for the CDR3 is TGCGCCAGCAGCTTGGCCGGGGGGCTGGAAGAAAAACTGTTTTTT. This rearrangement joins TRBV5-1 to TRBJ1-4; maybe TRBD1 (6 bases). Looked up from germline, CDR1 is SGHRS and CDR2 is YFSETQ. CDR3 length: 15 amino acids. V was trimmed by 0 bases and J by 8 bases, leaving 14 bases between them.

The chain couples TRBV18 to TRBJ1-1; TRBD1 is a possible D gene (6 bases). Per the germline V gene, CDR1 is KGHSH and CDR2 is LQKENI. V was shortened by 3 bases and J by 0 bases, with 14 bases between the two germline ends. The CDR3 totals 16 residues. DNA for the CDR3: TGTGCCAGCTCACCTCCGGGAGGACAGATGAACACTGAAGCTTTCTTT. Protein sequence: CASSPPGGQMNTEAFF.

V and J are TRBV3-1 (or the pseudogene TRBV3-2) and TRBJ2-2, with 9 bases matching TRBD1. The J segment lost 5 bases and the V segment lost 5 bases, leaving 9 bases of the junction unmatched. The CDR3 is 16 residues long. Germline values: CDR1 LGHDT, CDR2 YNNKEL (reference sequence). CDR3 loop: CASSFTGGARTGELFF. The CDR3 bases are TGTGCCAGCAGCTTCACAGGGGGCGCAAGGACCGGGGAGCTGTTTTTT.

The chain has TRBV2 and TRBJ1-4; 10 nucleotides line up with TRBD1. Germline loops: CDR1 SNHLY, CDR2 FYNNEI. This CDR3 is built from 15 residues. J gave up 3 bases and V 7 bases, and 5 bases lay outside the gene matches. This CDR3 is CASNRQGAPNEKLFF. DNA of the CDR3: TGTGCCAGCAACCGACAGGGGGCGCCTAATGAAAAACTGTTTTTT.

The rearrangement uses TRBV7-3 and TRBJ2-2, with D maybe TRBD1 (8 bases). V lost 5 bases and J lost 10, with 26 bases in between. The CDR3 is 17 amino acids. The germline V gene encodes CDR1 SGHTA and CDR2 FQGTGA. CDR3 bases: TGTGCCAGCAGCGGACAGGGAGGACTAGGCCCTCGAGAGGAGCTGTTTTTT. Protein: CASSGQGGLGPREELFF.